This T cell receptor (beta chain) was sequenced during a study of T-cell memory formation after mild COVID-19. Regarding the study as a whole: Within pre-infection memory, some responding clones were found, suggesting cross-reactive memory joined. Among clones contracting day 15 to 85, CD4/CD8 was balanced, whereas later expanders leaned CD4+. Most CD4+ clones that shrank were in CM and EM, while CD8+ ones turned up in EMRA.

Sample barcodes and UMIs were carried by the TCR alpha and TCR beta cDNA libraries that 5'RACE generated with constant-segment primers. Each CDR3 protein gets one entry after TCRdb re-called the 5' RACE reads with MiXCR. The sample holds just over 300,000 distinct CDR3 sequences, 15% to 20% seen once. In germline, CDR1 is GTSNPN, CDR2 SVGIG (reference sequence). The CDR3 has 13 amino acids. V was cut by 2 bases and J by 5 bases, with 12 bases left in between. To note about this clonotype: Antigen unknown.

This chain uses TRBV30 with TRBJ2-5; possibly TRBD1 for D (6 bases). Input material: PBMCs or a T cell subset sorted from them (not recorded which). This receptor was identified in a man aged 18 to 35 who had mild COVID-19 (a few samples of this study predate the infection). Cell type and time point are not known. The CDR3 reads CAWSLGARETQYF. CDR3 DNA sequence: TGTGCCTGGAGTTTGGGGGCCCGGGAGACCCAGTACTTC.